This T cell receptor (beta chain) appears in the sequencing data of a study of response to subunit inactivated influenza vaccine. Findings and caveats of the study: Authors suggested few new T cells are recruited by each seasonal influenza vaccination.

This clonotype has a handful of counts. The target antigen is unknown. The CDR3 has 16 amino acids. From germline, CDR1 is DFQATT and CDR2 SNEGSKA (reference sequence). V shed 0 bases, J shed 2 bases, and the junction held 7 bases outside the gene matches. TCRdb re-called the RT-PCR reads with MiXCR, one entry per CDR3 protein. The sample consists of roughly 650,000 distinct CDR3 sequences, around 14% of them appearing once. The sequence was obtained from a man aged 50 or older who received an inactivated influenza vaccine. This sequence joins TRBV20-1 and TRBJ1-5; 7 bases are shared with TRBD1. The sample in question was PBMCs from blood, obtained approximately 13 days after vaccination. The CDR3 loop reads CSARDGDRVGNQPQHF. The CDR3 coding sequence is TGCAGTGCTAGAGATGGAGACAGGGTGGGCAATCAGCCCCAGCATTTT.